What follows are 6 T cell receptor beta chains derived from one specimen sequenced in a study of CD8+ T cells in alopecia areata. As the sequencing template, cDNA was produced by extracting RNA and reverse transcribing it. The repertoire was sequenced with immunoSEQ multiplex PCR; TCRdb's copy has only in-frame clones and lacks some. The sample lists 170,000 or so clones, more than 60% occurring once. The input for sequencing was CD4+ T cells sorted from blood, taken at week 0. Source of these receptors: a human donor with alopecia areata.

The J gene is TRBJ1-6, the V gene TRBV30; D may be TRBD1 (5 bases). CDR3 size: 15 residues. The V gene's germline CDR1 is GTSNPN and CDR2 SVGIG (reference sequence). With 2 bases removed from V and 6 bases from J, the gap between germline ends came to 14 bases. The CDR3 is CAWSTETAINSPLHF. The CDR3 DNA sequence: TGTGCCTGGAGTACAGAGACAGCGATTAATTCACCCCTCCACTTT.

This clone was observed a few times. The CDR3 DNA sequence: TGTGCCAGCAGTTCCGGACACTCTGGGGCCAACGTCCTGACTTTC. It codes for CASSSGHSGANVLTF. V and J are TRBV6-5 and TRBJ2-6, with D perhaps matching TRBD1 (5 bases). Trimming took 4 bases from V and 0 from J, leaving 7 bases between them. Germline V CDR1 and CDR2: MNHEY, SVGAGI. The CDR3 extends over 15 amino acids.

There are a few counts of this clone. The chain combines TRBV5-6 with TRBJ2-7; a possible D gene is TRBD1 (5 bases). V shed 1 base and J shed 2 bases, with 10 bases lying between them. The CDR3 spans 14 residues. Germline lookup yields CDR1 SGHDT and CDR2 YYEEEE. The CDR3 nucleotides are TGTGCCAGCAGCTTGTTAGGCAGGGCCTACGAGCAGTACTTC. It yields the protein CASSLLGRAYEQYF.

This chain links TRBV4-3 with TRBJ2-2; D is perhaps TRBD2 (5 bases). There are 15 residues in the CDR3. Per the germline V gene, CDR1 is LGHNA and CDR2 is YSLEER. V was shortened by 1 base and J by 7 bases, with 13 bases between the two germline ends. For the CDR3, the DNA is TGCGCCAGCAGCCAAGTTTTTCGGGGTGACGGGGAGCTGTTTTTT. As protein: CASSQVFRGDGELFF.

The chain combines TRBV12-5 with TRBJ2-7; D is unresolved. The CDR3 has 11 amino acids. Trimming removed 1 base from V and 3 bases from J, with 1 base in between. Germline lookup yields CDR1 LGHNT and CDR2 FRNRAP. The CDR3 reads CASGLDYEQYF. The CDR3 DNA follows: TGTGCTAGTGGTTTGGACTACGAGCAGTACTTC. Variable domain in full (rest from reference TRBV12-5 and TRBJ2-7): DARVTQTPRHKVTEMGQEVTMRCQPILGHNTVFWYRQTMMQGLELLAYFRNRAPLDDSGMPKDRFSAEMPDATLATLKIQPSEPRDSAVYFCASGLDYEQYFGPGTRLTVT.

This clone was recorded a few times. V gene TRBV29-1 combines with J gene TRBJ2-7, with TRBD1 identical over 7 bases. The junction had 7 bases not matched to a gene; V was cut back by 7 bases and J by 1 base. CDR1 SQVTM and CDR2 ANQGSEA come from the germline V gene. This CDR3 spans 13 amino acids. The CDR3 bases are TGCAGCGCAAGGGGGCTGCTGTCCTACGAGCAGTACTTC. Amino acid sequence: CSARGLLSYEQYF.